Presented here are 8 T cell receptor beta chains from one specimen sequenced in a study of T cells in Graves' hyperthyroidism and ophthalmopathy. Amplified TCR beta CDR3 regions derived from RNA transcripts. RT-PCR in the first round (using the HTBI primer set) targeted the TCR CDR3. Each CDR3 protein is one row after TCRdb ran MiXCR on the multiplex PCR reads. The sample has roughly 510,000 distinct CDR3 sequences; 40% to 50% are singletons. The sequenced sample was peripheral blood or thyroid tissue (not recorded which). The receptors stem from an adult woman with Graves' disease, either hyperthyroidism or ophthalmopathy (not recorded which).

The table lists this clonotype with many counts. This sequence joins TRBV28 and TRBJ1-1; 7 bases agree with TRBD1. The CDR3 is 12 residues long. CDR1 and CDR2 (germline): MDHEN, SYDVKM. Trimming at V came to 6 bases and at J to 5 bases, leaving 3 bases not matched to a gene. CDR3 loop: CASRRGQTEAFF. DNA for the CDR3: TGTGCCAGCAGACGGGGACAGACTGAAGCTTTCTTT.

V and J are TRBV7-2 and TRBJ1-1; D possibly corresponds to TRBD1 (6 bases). Trimming took 5 bases from V and 5 from J, leaving 12 bases between them. This CDR3 contains 13 residues. Germline V gene lookup returns CDR1 SGHTA and CDR2 FQGNSA. In DNA, the CDR3 is TGTGCCAGCAGCCAGTTCAGGGGAACTGAAGCTTTCTTT. Translating gives CASSQFRGTEAFF. Using reference TRBV7-2 and TRBJ1-1 for the parts outside the CDR3, the full variable domain is GAGVSQSPSNKVTEKGKDVELRCDPISGHTALYWYRQSLGQGLEFLIYFQGNSAPDKSGLPSDRFSAERTGGSVSTLTIQRTQQEDSAVYLCASSQFRGTEAFFGQGTRLTVV.

V gene TRBV19 combines with J gene TRBJ1-2; the D is unclear. V was pared by 10 bases and J by 8 bases, with 14 bases between. Germline V gene sequence: CDR1 LNHDA, CDR2 SQIVND (reference sequence). This CDR3 is built from 11 residues. CDR3 amino acids: CATSVGRGYTF. CDR3 bases: TGTGCCACCTCCGTGGGGAGGGGCTACACCTTC. Complete variable domain (other parts from reference TRBV19 and TRBJ1-2): DGGITQSPKYLFRKEGQNVTLSCEQNLNHDAMYWYRQDPGQGLRLIYYSQIVNDFQKGDIAEGYSVSREKKESFPLTVTSAQKNPTAFYLCATSVGRGYTFGSGTRLTVV.

The table lists this clonotype with many counts. The chain links TRBV20-1 to TRBJ2-5; 7 nucleotides line up with TRBD1. Germline V gene data show CDR1 as DFQATT and CDR2 as SNEGSKA (reference sequence). The CDR3 runs to 15 residues. The J segment lost 4 bases and the V segment lost 0 bases, leaving 8 bases of the junction unmatched. The CDR3 nucleotides read TGCAGTGCTAGAGATGGCAGGGGGATAGGAGAGACCCAGTACTTC. Amino acids: CSARDGRGIGETQYF.

This chain connects TRBV15 to TRBJ2-7, with D perhaps matching TRBD1 or TRBD2 (5 bases each). Germline CDR1 and CDR2: LNHNV and YYDKDF (reference sequence). CDR3 length: 15 amino acids. V lost 1 base, J lost 2 bases, and 12 bases lay in between. The CDR3 reads CATSRGPGQAYEQYF. CDR3 DNA sequence: TGTGCCACCAGCAGAGGTCCGGGGCAAGCCTACGAGCAGTACTTC.

The chain combines TRBV25-1 with TRBJ2-5, with TRBD2 identical over 10 bases. Germline V gives CDR1 MGHDK, CDR2 SYGVNS. This CDR3 has 16 residues. V lost 1 base and J lost 5; bases outside the gene matches: 7. CDR3 sequence reads: CASSEWASGRGETQYF. As DNA, the CDR3 is TGTGCCAGCAGTGAATGGGCCAGCGGGAGGGGTGAGACCCAGTACTTC.

The CDR3 region is CSASSGDYSYEQYF. CDR3 nucleotide sequence: TGCAGTGCCTCTAGCGGCGACTACTCCTACGAGCAGTACTTC. The genes are TRBV20-1 and TRBJ2-7, with TRBD2 matching 7 bases. The CDR3 has 14 residues. Germline V gene data show CDR1 as DFQATT and CDR2 as SNEGSKA (reference sequence). V trimming: 6 bases; J trimming: 0 bases; junction bases outside the gene matches: 8.

This clonotype appeared a few times. This chain connects TRBV29-1 to TRBJ1-2; the match to TRBD1 covers 8 bases. Per the germline V gene, CDR1 is SQVTM and CDR2 is ANQGSEA. V was pared by 7 bases and J by 4 bases, with 8 bases of the junction left unmatched. The CDR3 has 13 residues. CDR3 region: CSARQGLGYGYTF. In DNA, the CDR3 is TGCAGCGCGCGACAGGGGCTCGGCTATGGCTACACCTTC.